These 27 T cell receptor beta chains share one sample of origin, sequenced in a study of blood T cell repertoires in COVID-19. Generated by immunoSEQ multiplex PCR, the TCRdb table keeps only in-frame clones and is missing some. The data hold around 220,000 clones, with about 84% observed a single time. The sequencing sample was made of PBMCs or T cells enriched from blood (not recorded which). The origin of the receptors is a woman aged 40 to 50 with acute COVID-19.

Concerning this clone: This same CDR3 is encoded by further DNA sequences in the sample. This sequence joins TRBV28 and TRBJ1-1; 8 bases map to TRBD1. J lost 0 bases, V lost 8 bases, and 5 bases had no gene match. The CDR3 extends over 14 amino acids. Germline loops: CDR1 MDHEN, CDR2 SYDVKM. The CDR3 loop reads CASSRQGMNTEAFF. In DNA form, the CDR3 reads TGTGCCAGCTCCCGACAGGGGATGAACACTGAAGCTTTCTTT.

The genes are TRBV19 and TRBJ1-1, with 7 positions matching TRBD1. CDR1 and CDR2 (germline): LNHDA, SQIVND (reference sequence). The V segment lost 6 bases and the J segment 11 bases; nucleotides outside the gene matches: 15. This CDR3 has 14 amino acids. CDR3 DNA sequence: TGTGCCAGTAGCTACCGGGACAGACCTTTTGAGGCTTTCTTT. Protein: CASSYRDRPFEAFF.

The chain links TRBV15 to TRBJ1-5, with D uncertain. V lost 1 base to trimming and J lost 0 bases, with 4 bases between them. Germline V gene lookup returns CDR1 LNHNV and CDR2 YYDKDF (reference sequence). The CDR3 covers 14 residues. CDR3 loop: CATSRANSNQPQHF. The DNA of the CDR3 is TGTGCCACCAGCAGAGCTAATAGCAATCAGCCCCAGCATTTT.

The rearrangement uses TRBV5-1 and TRBJ2-1; 9 bases are shared with TRBD2. Germline loops: CDR1 SGHRS, CDR2 YFSETQ. The CDR3 runs 16 residues. The V gene end was trimmed by 0 bases and the J gene end by 6 bases; junction bases not matched to a gene: 7. The CDR3 region is CASSLVRASGINEQFF. The CDR3 DNA follows: TGCGCCAGCAGCTTGGTGCGGGCTAGCGGGATCAATGAGCAGTTCTTC.

The chain couples TRBV7-2 to TRBJ2-1; 11 positions match TRBD2. This CDR3 comprises 19 residues. The V and J ends lost 5 bases and 7 bases, in that order; junction bases with no gene match: 19. Looked up from germline, CDR1 is SGHTA and CDR2 is FQGNSA. The CDR3 region is CASSTPSGRPSMSRNEQFF. CDR3 coding DNA: TGTGCCAGCAGCACTCCTAGCGGGAGGCCGTCCATGTCGAGGAATGAGCAGTTCTTC.

The chain employs TRBV11-2 and TRBJ1-1; D not resolved. The CDR3 runs to 15 residues. Germline assignment: CDR1 SGHAT and CDR2 FQNNGV. Trimming removed 1 base at V and 5 bases at J, with 14 bases between. In nucleotides, the CDR3 is TGTGCCAGCAGCTTAGGTACAGCCCGTAGTACTGAAGCTTTCTTT. Translation: CASSLGTARSTEAFF. The entire variable domain, with the rest obtained from reference TRBV11-2 and TRBJ1-1, is as follows: EAGVAQSPRYKIIEKRQSVAFWCNPISGHATLYWYQQILGQGPKLLIQFQNNGVVDDSQLPKDRFSAERLKGVDSTLKIQPAKLEDSAVYLCASSLGTARSTEAFFGQGTRLTVV.

The chain recombines TRBV4-1 with TRBJ1-5; TRBD1 matches at 8 bases. The CDR3 runs to 15 residues. V lost 6 bases, J lost 5 bases, and 9 bases stayed unmatched. Germline assignment: CDR1 MGHRA and CDR2 YSYEKL. The CDR3 region has the DNA TGCGCCAGCAGTCTCGGACAGGGAGTGGATCAGCCCCAGCATTTT. Protein product: CASSLGQGVDQPQHF.

The chain is built from TRBV4-1 and TRBJ1-2, with TRBD1 identical over 8 bases. Germline V CDR1 and CDR2: MGHRA, YSYEKL. This CDR3 has 14 residues. After removal of 4 bases from V and 3 bases from J, the junction contained 4 bases not matched to a gene. The CDR3 spells CASSPQGADYGYTF. CDR3 coding DNA: TGCGCCAGCAGCCCCCAGGGGGCGGACTATGGCTACACCTTC.

This rearrangement joins TRBV7-9 to TRBJ1-1; D may be TRBD1 (6 bases). From germline, CDR1 is SEHNR and CDR2 FQNEAQ (reference sequence). This CDR3 comprises 16 residues. Between the trimmed V and J ends, which lost 5 bases and 1 base, there was a span of 17 bases. CDR3 in amino acids: CASSPPWGGANTEAFF. The CDR3 nucleotides read TGTGCCAGCAGCCCACCGTGGGGGGGGGCGAACACTGAAGCTTTCTTT. Full variable domain (rest looked up from reference TRBV7-9 and TRBJ1-1): DTGVSQNPRHKITKRGQNVTFRCDPISEHNRLYWYRQTLGQGPEFLTYFQNEAQLEKSRLLSDRFSAERPKGSFSTLEIQRTEQGDSAMYLCASSPPWGGANTEAFFGQGTRLTVV.

J is TRBJ2-1 and V is TRBV9; the D gene is possibly TRBD2 (5 bases). Between the trimmed V and J ends, which lost 3 bases and 0 bases, there was a span of 13 bases. Germline values: CDR1 SGDLS, CDR2 YYNGEE. The CDR3 is 16 amino acids. The CDR3 coding sequence is TGTGCCAGCAGCGCCCCCCGAGCGGACTCCTACAATGAGCAGTTCTTC. It is translated as CASSAPRADSYNEQFF.

CDR3 in DNA: TGTGCCAGCAGCGTAGAAACAGGGAGCTATGGCTACACCTTC. Translated: CASSVETGSYGYTF. The genes are TRBV9 and TRBJ1-2; possible D gene TRBD1, 6 bases. Germline V lookup: CDR1 SGDLS, CDR2 YYNGEE. This CDR3 is 14 amino acids long. V dropped 0 bases and J dropped 4 bases, with 10 bases sitting between them.

This clone has more than one count but fewer than ten. The chain joins TRBV11-2 to TRBJ2-7; TRBD2 agrees at 8 bases. J gave up 2 bases and V 0 bases, and 6 bases lay outside the gene matches. The CDR3 has 16 residues. CDR1 is SGHAT and CDR2 is FQNNGV in the germline V gene. For the CDR3, the DNA is TGTGCCAGCAGCTTAGAATCGTGGCGGGGGGCCTACGAGCAGTACTTC. It codes for CASSLESWRGAYEQYF.

The V gene is TRBV19, the J gene TRBJ1-1; D unclear. Germline CDR1 and CDR2: LNHDA and SQIVND (reference sequence). The CDR3 has 13 residues. The V and J ends lost 3 bases and 1 base respectively, with 6 bases between them. The CDR3 protein is CASSIVRNTEAFF. CDR3 nucleotides: TGTGCCAGTAGTATTGTCAGGAACACTGAAGCTTTCTTT.

This clone showed up just once. At the DNA level, this CDR3 is encoded by other sequences in the same sample as well. The CDR3 region is CASSLDGNYGYTF. In nucleotides, the CDR3 is TGTGCCAGCAGCTTGGACGGTAACTATGGCTACACCTTC. The chain employs TRBV5-5 and TRBJ1-2; no clear D. V dropped 0 bases and J dropped 1 base, with 4 bases sitting between them. This CDR3 contains 13 residues. Germline V gene lookup returns CDR1 SGHKS and CDR2 YYEKEE (reference sequence).

Notes on this clone: This may arise from a read error, as a much more abundant clone is one base away. The V gene is TRBV10-3, the J gene TRBJ1-1; 8 bases align to TRBD1. This CDR3 region has 13 residues. With 10 bases clipped from V and 0 bases from J, the junction kept 4 bases outside the gene matches. CDR1 and CDR2 (germline): ENHRY, SYGVKD. Written as DNA, the CDR3 is TGTGCCACCTCGACAGGGGTGAACACTGAAGCTTTCTTT. Its protein is CATSTGVNTEAFF.

The chain couples TRBV7-3 to TRBJ2-5; the D gene is possibly TRBD1 (6 bases). Germline assignment: CDR1 SGHTA and CDR2 FQGTGA. V shed 5 bases and J shed 2 bases, with 9 bases lying between them. The CDR3 runs 13 residues. In DNA form, the CDR3 reads TGTGCCAGCAGCAACGGACAGCAAGAGACCCAGTACTTC. Protein: CASSNGQQETQYF.

The genes are TRBV9 and TRBJ2-1, with 8 bases fitting TRBD2. The germline V gene encodes CDR1 SGDLS and CDR2 YYNGEE. The V gene end was trimmed by 2 bases and the J gene end by 0 bases; junction bases not matched to a gene: 4. This CDR3 has 16 residues. CDR3 region: CASSVSSGSSYNEQFF. The CDR3 DNA follows: TGTGCCAGCAGCGTTTCGAGCGGGAGCTCCTACAATGAGCAGTTCTTC.

This chain joins TRBV30 and TRBJ1-3, with D perhaps matching TRBD1 (6 bases). Germline lookup yields CDR1 GTSNPN and CDR2 SVGIG (reference sequence). The CDR3 has 15 amino acids. The ends were cut back, 1 base at V and 0 bases at J, with 10 bases in the middle. The CDR3 here is CAWSETGFSGNTIYF. In DNA form, the CDR3 reads TGTGCCTGGAGTGAAACAGGGTTCTCTGGAAACACCATATATTTT.

V is TRBV28 and J is TRBJ1-3; D not resolved. The CDR3 length is 13 residues. Germline CDR1 reads MDHEN; CDR2 reads SYDVKM. V gave up 6 bases and J gave up 1 base, with 7 bases separating them. The CDR3 sequence: CASSLQSGNTIYF. DNA for the CDR3: TGTGCCAGCAGCCTACAGTCTGGAAACACCATATATTTT.

The genes are TRBV6-5 and TRBJ2-7; 10 nucleotides align to TRBD1. V shed 6 bases and J 3 bases; nucleotides not matched to a gene: 5. From germline, CDR1 is MNHEY and CDR2 SVGAGI. This CDR3 region has 14 residues. The CDR3 spells CASRGTGVYYEQYF. CDR3 sequence (DNA): TGTGCCAGCAGGGGGACAGGGGTGTACTACGAGCAGTACTTC.

V usage is TRBV28 and J usage is TRBJ2-2; D is perhaps TRBD2 (5 bases). Trimming took off 5 bases at V and 5 bases at J, with 12 bases between the two ends. CDR3 length: 14 amino acids. Per the germline V gene, CDR1 is MDHEN and CDR2 is SYDVKM. CDR3 nucleotide sequence: TGTGCCAGCAGTCCACCCCGCGGGACCGGGGAGCTGTTTTTT. Encoded protein: CASSPPRGTGELFF.

V is TRBV14 and J is TRBJ1-1, with 8 bases identical to TRBD1. The trim removed 5 bases at V and 1 base at J, leaving 3 bases unmatched. Per the germline V gene, CDR1 is SGHDN and CDR2 is FVKESK. This CDR3 contains 14 residues. The CDR3 loop reads CASSIGQGNTEAFF. In nucleotides, the CDR3 is TGTGCCAGCAGCATTGGACAGGGGAACACTGAAGCTTTCTTT.

The rearrangement links TRBV12-5 to TRBJ2-5; 13 nucleotides agree with TRBD2. After removal of 3 bases from V and 5 bases from J, the junction contained 6 bases not matched to a gene. This CDR3 has 16 residues. Germline values: CDR1 LGHNT, CDR2 FRNRAP. CDR3 amino acids: CASGLGTSGNGETQYF. CDR3 bases: TGTGCTAGTGGTTTAGGGACTAGCGGGAACGGGGAGACCCAGTACTTC.

This sequence joins TRBV29-1 and TRBJ1-2; D possibly corresponds to TRBD1 (5 bases). The CDR3 has 13 residues. The germline V gene encodes CDR1 SQVTM and CDR2 ANQGSEA. The V end lost 0 bases, the J end lost 4 bases, and 9 bases lay between the germline ends. The CDR3 DNA sequence: TGCAGCGTTGAAGAAGATGGGGCCTATGGCTACACCTTC. It yields the protein CSVEEDGAYGYTF.

V and J are TRBV4-1 and TRBJ2-1, with 11 bases lining up with TRBD2. The CDR3 runs 19 residues. Germline V gene data show CDR1 as MGHRA and CDR2 as YSYEKL. The trim removed 3 bases at V and 4 bases at J, leaving 14 bases unmatched. This chain's CDR3 is CASSQMYRSGRAKYNEQFF. In nucleotides, the CDR3 is TGCGCCAGCAGCCAGATGTATCGTAGCGGGAGGGCCAAGTACAATGAGCAGTTCTTC.

The chain combines TRBV28 with TRBJ2-5, with D possibly TRBD1 on 6 matching bases. V was shortened by 6 bases and J by 4 bases, with 15 bases between the two germline ends. Germline CDR1 MDHEN, CDR2 SYDVKM. This CDR3 has 14 residues. CDR3 DNA sequence: TGTGCCAGCAGCATCCCCAGGGGCCGAGAGACCCAGTACTTC. Protein sequence: CASSIPRGRETQYF. Combining the CDR3 with reference TRBV28 and TRBJ2-5 gives the whole variable domain DVKVTQSSRYLVKRTGEKVFLECVQDMDHENMFWYRQDPGLGLRLIYFSYDVKMKEKGDIPEGYSVSREKKERFSLILESASTNQTSMYLCASSIPRGRETQYFGPGTRLLVL.

V and J are TRBV5-5 and TRBJ2-1; possible D gene TRBD1, 5 bases. This CDR3 is built from 14 residues. Deletions cut 0 bases from V and 5 bases from J, with 9 bases between. CDR1 and CDR2 (germline): SGHKS, YYEKEE (reference sequence). CDR3 in amino acids: CASSLEPRDNEQFF. In DNA, the CDR3 is TGTGCCAGCAGCTTGGAGCCCAGGGACAATGAGCAGTTCTTC.